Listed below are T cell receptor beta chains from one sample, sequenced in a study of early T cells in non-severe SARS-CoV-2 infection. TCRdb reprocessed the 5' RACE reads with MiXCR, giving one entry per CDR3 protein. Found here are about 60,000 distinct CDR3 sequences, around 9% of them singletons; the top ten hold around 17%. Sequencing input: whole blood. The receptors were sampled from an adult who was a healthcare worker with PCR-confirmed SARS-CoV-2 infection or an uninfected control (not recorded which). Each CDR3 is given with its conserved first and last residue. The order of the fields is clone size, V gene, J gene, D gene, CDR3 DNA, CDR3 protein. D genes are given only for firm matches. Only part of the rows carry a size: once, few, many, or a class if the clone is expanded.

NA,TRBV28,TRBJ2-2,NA,TGTGCCAGCAGAATCGGGGCTAGCGTGGCCGGGGAGCTGTTTTTT,CASRIGASVAGELFF
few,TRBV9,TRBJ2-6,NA,TGTGCCAGCAGCGTAGGTCTTGGAGGCGCTAACTCTGGGGCCAACGTCCTGACTTTC,CASSVGLGGANSGANVLTF
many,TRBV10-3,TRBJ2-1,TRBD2,TGTGCCATCAGTGCCCCCCCCGGGACTAGCAGGAACAATGAGCAGTTCTTC,CAISAPPGTSRNNEQFF
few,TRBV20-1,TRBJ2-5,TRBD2,TGCAGTGCTAGAGAGGGACTAGGCCAAGAGACCCAGTACTTC,CSAREGLGQETQYF
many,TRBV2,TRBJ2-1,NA,TGTGCCATAGGCTCCTACAATGAGCAGTTCTTC,CAIGSYNEQFF
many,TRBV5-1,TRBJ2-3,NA,TGCGCCAGCAGCCCCTACGTTAGCACAGATACGCAGTATTTT,CASSPYVSTDTQYF
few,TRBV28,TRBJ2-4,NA,TGTGCCAGCAGGCCCCCGGGACAAGGAAACATTCAGTACTTC,CASRPPGQGNIQYF
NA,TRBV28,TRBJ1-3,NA,TGTGCCAGCAGTTCGGGGACGCCTAGAATGGCCACCATATATTTT,CASSSGTPRMATIYF
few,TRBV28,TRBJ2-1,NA,TGTGCCAGCACCCTCTCTAGCGAGTCATACAATGAGCAGTTCTTC,CASTLSSESYNEQFF
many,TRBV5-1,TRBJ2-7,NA,TGCGCCAGCAGCTTAGGACTCGAGAAGGGGATCTACGAGCAGTACTTC,CASSLGLEKGIYEQYF
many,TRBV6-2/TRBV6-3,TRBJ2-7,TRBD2,TGTGCCAGCAGCCATCGACTAGCGGGAGAGGAAAACTCCTACGAGCAGTACTTC,CASSHRLAGEENSYEQYF
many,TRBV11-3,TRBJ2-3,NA,TGTGCCAGCAGCTTAGGAGACCAGTCGCAGTATTTT,CASSLGDQSQYF
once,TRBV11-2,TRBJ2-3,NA,TGTACCAGCAGCGATGTGCCGGGTCTAGGCACAGATACGCAGTATTTT,CTSSDVPGLGTDTQYF
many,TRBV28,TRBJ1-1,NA,TGTGCCAGCAGTTTATCCAAGGCTGAAGCTTTCTTT,CASSLSKAEAFF
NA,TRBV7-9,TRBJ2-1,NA,TGTGCCAGCAGCGCCCCCGGGACTCAGCAGTTCTTC,CASSAPGTQQFF
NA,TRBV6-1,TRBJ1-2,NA,TGTGCCAGCAGTCTGACAGGAACAGGCTACACCTTC,CASSLTGTGYTF
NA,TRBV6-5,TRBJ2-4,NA,TGTGCCAGCACCACGGGGGACCCAGGGGTTCAGTACTTC,CASTTGDPGVQYF
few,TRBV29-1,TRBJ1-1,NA,TGCAGCGCAAAATTAGACGGGACGAACACTGAAGCTTTCTTT,CSAKLDGTNTEAFF
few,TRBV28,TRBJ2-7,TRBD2,TGTGCCAGCAGTCTGACTAGCTCCGAGCAGTACTTC,CASSLTSSEQYF
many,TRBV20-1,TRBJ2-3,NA,TGCAGTGCTATAAACTTTGGGCACACAGATACGCAGTATTTT,CSAINFGHTDTQYF
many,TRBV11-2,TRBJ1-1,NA,TGTGCCAGCAGCTTAGCTTTGGAAGCTTTCTTT,CASSLALEAFF
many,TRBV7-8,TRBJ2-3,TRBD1,TGTGCCAGCAGCAAACAGGGGGTGAGGACAGATACGCAGTATTTT,CASSKQGVRTDTQYF
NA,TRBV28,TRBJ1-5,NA,TGTGCCAGCAGTCCTCAGGAGGCCAATCAGCCCCAGCATTTT,CASSPQEANQPQHF
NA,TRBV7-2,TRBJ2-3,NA,TGTGCCAGCAGCTTAGCGGTGAGCACAGATACGCAGTATTTT,CASSLAVSTDTQYF
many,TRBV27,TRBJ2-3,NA,TGTGCCAGCAGGCCCCGCCGCACAGATACGCAGTATTTT,CASRPRRTDTQYF
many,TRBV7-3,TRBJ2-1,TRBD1,TGTGCCAGCAGCCCAGGGACAGACTCCTACAATGAGCAGTTCTTC,CASSPGTDSYNEQFF
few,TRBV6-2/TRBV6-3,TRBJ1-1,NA,TGTGCCAGCAGTTATAAGGAGAACACTGAAGCTTTCTTT,CASSYKENTEAFF
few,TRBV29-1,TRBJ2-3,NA,TGCAGCGTTGGTTGGAAGGATACGCAGTATTTT,CSVGWKDTQYF
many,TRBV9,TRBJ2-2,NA,TGTGCCAGCAGCGCCGAAGGAGCCGGGGAGCTGTTTTTT,CASSAEGAGELFF
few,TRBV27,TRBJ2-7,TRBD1,TGTGCCAGCAGCTTCCTGGGGGACAGCTACGAGCAGTACTTC,CASSFLGDSYEQYF
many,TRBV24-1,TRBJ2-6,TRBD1,TGTGCCACCAGTGATACTAGGGGGCCTGGGGCCAACGTCCTGACTTTC,CATSDTRGPGANVLTF
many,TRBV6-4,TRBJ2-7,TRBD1,TGTGCCAGCAGACCACGGACAGGGGTTGACTACGAGCAGTACTTC,CASRPRTGVDYEQYF
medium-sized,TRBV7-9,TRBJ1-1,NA,TGTGCCAGCTTATGGACGGACATGAACACTGAAGCTTTCTTT,CASLWTDMNTEAFF
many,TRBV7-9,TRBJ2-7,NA,TGTGCCAGCAGCAAGCAGCAGGTGTCCGGAGCGAGCGGATACGAGCAGTACTTC,CASSKQQVSGASGYEQYF
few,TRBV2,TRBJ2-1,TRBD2,TGTGCCAGCAGGGACAGCCTACTAGCGGGGGCAGACAATGAGCAGTTCTTC,CASRDSLLAGADNEQFF
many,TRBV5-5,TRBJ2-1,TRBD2,TGTGCCAGCAGCTATAGCGGGAGTAGCAATGAGCAGTTCTTC,CASSYSGSSNEQFF
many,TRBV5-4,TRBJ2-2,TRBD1,TGTGCCAGCAGCCACGGACAGGGCGACACCGGGGAGCTGTTTTTT,CASSHGQGDTGELFF
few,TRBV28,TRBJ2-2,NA,TGTGCCAGCAGTTTCCCCGGGGGAACCGGGGAGCTGTTTTTT,CASSFPGGTGELFF
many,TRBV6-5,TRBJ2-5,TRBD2,TGTGCCAGCAGAAAAAGCGGGGAAGAGACCCAGTACTTC,CASRKSGEETQYF
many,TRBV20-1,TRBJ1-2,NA,TGCAGTGCTAGAACACCTACTAACTATGGCTACACCTTC,CSARTPTNYGYTF
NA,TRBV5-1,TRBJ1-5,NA,TGCGCCAGCAGCTTGGACGACGGATTCAATCAGCCCCAGCATTTT,CASSLDDGFNQPQHF
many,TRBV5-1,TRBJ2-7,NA,TGCGCCAGCAGCGGGGGCACCGAGCAGTACTTC,CASSGGTEQYF
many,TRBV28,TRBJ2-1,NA,TGTGCCAGCAGTTTGCTTGCGGGCCACTACAATGAGCAGTTCTTC,CASSLLAGHYNEQFF
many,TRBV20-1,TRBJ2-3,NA,TGCAGTGCTAGATTGGGGGGCAGTTTCACAGATACGCAGTATTTT,CSARLGGSFTDTQYF
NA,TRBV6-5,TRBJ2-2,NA,TGTGCCAGCAGTTCCTGGGAGCAGGCCGGGGAGCTGTTTTTT,CASSSWEQAGELFF
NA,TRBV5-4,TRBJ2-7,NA,TGTGCCAGCAGCTCCTCCTCAGGGCCAGCCTACGAGCAGTACTTC,CASSSSSGPAYEQYF
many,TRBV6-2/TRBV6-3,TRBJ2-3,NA,TGTGCCAGCAGTTCTTCTAGCGGCACAGATACGCAGTATTTT,CASSSSSGTDTQYF